Below, 16 T cell receptor beta chains from the same sample are listed, as sequenced in a study of T cell responses to AZD1222 COVID-19 vaccine. Assay: immunoSEQ multiplex PCR; the TCRdb copy retains only in-frame clones and omits some. This table holds around 120,000 clones, around 89% found once. The sample was peripheral blood, taken 28 days after the second AZD1222 dose. Receptors were obtained from an adult who received the AZD1222 COVID-19 vaccine.

V usage is TRBV2 and J usage is TRBJ1-1; D is unresolved. There are 14 residues in the CDR3. Trimming shortened V by 5 bases and J by 0 bases, and 10 bases separated the two germline ends. Germline lookup yields CDR1 SNHLY and CDR2 FYNNEI. The CDR3 DNA sequence: TGTGCCAGCAGTAAGACGGGTATGAACACTGAAGCTTTCTTT. Translation: CASSKTGMNTEAFF.

The J gene is TRBJ1-5, the V gene TRBV5-1, with a weak D call TRBD1 (5 bases). V lost 0 bases and J 5 bases, leaving 9 bases between the germline ends. There are 14 residues in the CDR3. Germline loops: CDR1 SGHRS, CDR2 YFSETQ. The CDR3: CASSLGGQYQPQHF. CDR3 sequence (DNA): TGCGCCAGCAGCTTGGGGGGCCAGTATCAGCCCCAGCATTTT.

The V call is TRBV5-4, the J call TRBJ2-1; D gene unclear. Germline V gene lookup returns CDR1 SGHNT and CDR2 YYREEE (reference sequence). Deletions cut 1 base from V and 0 bases from J, with 14 bases between. The CDR3 is made up of 17 amino acids. CDR3 protein: CASSLYISASSYNEQFF. CDR3 DNA sequence: TGTGCCAGCAGCTTGTACATCTCAGCTAGCTCCTACAATGAGCAGTTCTTC.

This chain joins TRBV7-2 and TRBJ2-7, with D perhaps matching TRBD1 or TRBD2 (7 bases each). The V and J ends lost 1 base and 4 bases respectively, with 11 bases between them. Germline loops: CDR1 SGHTA, CDR2 FQGNSA. The CDR3 covers 14 residues. The CDR3 bases are TGTGCCAGCAGCTTAGGGGGGGGACAGTACGAGCAGTACTTC. As protein: CASSLGGGQYEQYF.

The gene calls are TRBV7-3 and TRBJ2-1, with 8 nucleotides matching TRBD2. The J segment lost 10 bases and the V segment lost 2 bases, leaving 10 bases of the junction unmatched. The CDR3 has 15 residues. Germline-derived CDR1 and CDR2 are SGHTA and FQGTGA. In nucleotides, the CDR3 is TGTGCCAGCAGCTTATCCGCAGCGGGAGCCCACGAGCAGTTCTTC. It yields the protein CASSLSAAGAHEQFF.

CDR3 nucleotides: TGCGCCAGCAGCCCAATTCCGGGACAACAAGAGACCCAGTACTTC. Protein sequence: CASSPIPGQQETQYF. The rearrangement links TRBV5-1 to TRBJ2-5; a weak D match, TRBD1 (6 bases). Germline V gives CDR1 SGHRS, CDR2 YFSETQ. V shed 4 bases and J shed 2 bases, with 15 bases lying between them. The CDR3 extends over 15 amino acids.

V usage is TRBV5-4 and J usage is TRBJ2-3, with D uncertain. The CDR3 is 13 residues long. V was pared by 0 bases and J by 7 bases, with 9 bases between. CDR1 and CDR2 (germline): SGHNT, YYREEE (reference sequence). In DNA form, the CDR3 reads TGTGCCAGCAGCTTGGAGCTGGGAAATACGCAGTATTTT. Its translation: CASSLELGNTQYF.

The chain is built from TRBV6-6 and TRBJ1-1, with D perhaps matching TRBD1 (5 bases). From germline, CDR1 is MNHNY and CDR2 SVGAGI (reference sequence). V dropped 2 bases and J dropped 0 bases, with 13 bases sitting between them. This CDR3 spans 16 amino acids. The CDR3 region is CASSYGQGSVNTEAFF. The DNA for the CDR3 is TGTGCCAGCAGTTACGGACAAGGGTCAGTGAACACTGAAGCTTTCTTT.

The table lists this clone with a count of one. The chain is built from TRBV11-2 and TRBJ1-6, with D unclear. The V end was cut by 5 bases, the J end by 9 bases, with 14 bases between. There are 14 residues in the CDR3. Germline V CDR1 and CDR2: SGHAT, FQNNGV. The CDR3 reads CASSLFSPGSPLHF. Written as DNA, the CDR3 is TGTGCCAGCAGCCTTTTCTCCCCAGGTTCACCCCTCCACTTT.

The count of this clone is one. V is TRBV7-9 and J is TRBJ1-1; no definite D call. Germline V gives CDR1 SEHNR, CDR2 FQNEAQ (reference sequence). The CDR3 totals 10 residues. The V end was cut by 5 bases, the J end by 10 bases, with 8 bases between. In DNA, the CDR3 is TGTGCCAGCAGCCCTGGGAGAGCTTTCTTT. Translating it yields CASSPGRAFF.

This chain links TRBV10-2 with TRBJ2-3; 7 bases line up with TRBD1. The CDR3 is 14 amino acids. V dropped 3 bases and J dropped 2; count of bases not matched to a gene: 2. CDR1 and CDR2 from the germline V gene are WSHSY and SAAADI. The CDR3 coding sequence is TGCGCCAGCAGTGATACAGGGGACACAGATACGCAGTATTTT. Its translation: CASSDTGDTDTQYF.

The chain combines TRBV4-2 with TRBJ1-5; TRBD1 aligns across 10 bases. This CDR3 has 16 amino acids. Germline-derived CDR1 and CDR2 are LGHNA and YNFKEQ. The V gene end was trimmed by 3 bases and the J gene end by 5 bases; junction bases not matched to a gene: 7. This CDR3 is CASSHRDRGTDQPQHF. CDR3 nucleotide sequence: TGTGCCAGCAGCCACAGGGACAGGGGCACTGATCAGCCCCAGCATTTT.

The chain employs TRBV5-1 and TRBJ2-3, with D possibly called TRBD1 or TRBD2 (5 bases each). Germline CDR1 and CDR2: SGHRS and YFSETQ. V lost 2 bases and J lost 2, with 9 bases in between. This CDR3 spans 14 amino acids. The CDR3 DNA is TGCGCCAGCAGCTTTTGGGGGATCACAGATACGCAGTATTTT. Its translation is CASSFWGITDTQYF.

The rearrangement uses TRBV7-6 and TRBJ2-1, with no clear D. Germline values: CDR1 SGHVS, CDR2 FNYEAQ. CDR3 length equals 13 residues. Deletions cut 1 base from V and 7 bases from J, with 8 bases between. The DNA for the CDR3 is TGTGCCAGCAGCTTAGAGGATAGGAATGAGCAGTTCTTC. Translation gives CASSLEDRNEQFF.

The chain has TRBV6-4 and TRBJ2-1, with no clear D. The CDR3 has 14 residues. CDR1 is MRHNA, CDR2 SNTAGT, per germline. Trimming pared 0 bases from V and 1 base from J, leaving 4 bases between. The CDR3 loop reads CASSDSGSYNEQFF. The CDR3, as DNA: TGTGCCAGCAGTGACTCTGGATCCTACAATGAGCAGTTCTTC.

The chain combines TRBV11-2 with TRBJ2-5, with 8 bases that match TRBD2. CDR3 length: 15 amino acids. Per the germline V gene, CDR1 is SGHAT and CDR2 is FQNNGV. V gave up 3 bases and J gave up 6 bases; unmatched junction bases: 9. The CDR3 sequence: CASSFGSGARKTQYF. The CDR3 DNA reads as TGTGCCAGCAGCTTTGGTAGCGGGGCGAGGAAGACCCAGTACTTC.